One TCR beta chain is described in this entry. Its antigen is currently not known. The record has no base qualities; no much larger clone is one base away. CDR1 MNHEY and CDR2 SMNVEV were looked up in the germline V gene (reference sequence). The CDR3 runs 14 residues from the cysteine to the phenylalanine. Only the CDR3 part of the read is kept: 42 bases, read in frame from the first base. The junction shows trimming of 6 bases on V and 1 base on J, and the gene matches do not reach 4 bases of it. Receptors were amplified or captured by the immunoSEQ multiplex PCR assay. A mixture of 60 forward primers for TCR Vbeta segments and 13 reverse primers for TCR Jbeta segments was used in the multiplex PCR. The CDR3 region of rearranged TCR beta genes was amplified from genomic DNA with a multiplex PCR assay. Amplified TCR beta libraries were sequenced as 87-base-pair reads on the Illumina HiSeq System. The paper's data handling went like this. A later analysis counted about 80 million unique TCR beta chains across the 650 to 800 repertoires, and around 9.9 million of these chains were shared by at least two donors. Raw reads were error-corrected and collapsed into unique sequences with a nearest-neighbor algorithm that merged closely related sequences to remove PCR and sequencing errors. CDR3 sequences were aligned to IMGT reference sequences to assign V, D and J gene segments. For a sequence to be retained, a match of at least six nucleotides to both a V gene segment and a J gene segment was required. Rearrangements were classified as productive when the CDR3 lacked stop codons and remained in frame with V and J, and all other rearrangements were classified as non-productive. Following IMGT convention, CDR3 was defined as the stretch from the second conserved V-encoded cysteine up to the conserved J-encoded phenylalanine. The earlier analysis of about 570 of the donors excluded any sequence lacking an unambiguous match to a single V gene segment. An earlier analysis of roughly 590 of the donors called V segments functional above 56.7% productive rearrangements and segregating when the between-donor standard deviation exceeded 5%. To diagnose cytomegalovirus status from the catalog of TCR beta chain sequences, a statistical classification framework was built. In a later analysis, V and J genes were assigned by comparing TCR nucleotide sequences against IMGT/GENE-DB human TR gene sequences. A later analysis assigned CDR3 sequences and most-parsimonious VDJ recombination scenarios with the TCRdist pipeline. A later analysis defined each TCR beta chain by its CDR3 amino acid sequence plus V-gene family, and excluded reads lacking a unique V-gene family. As a way to deal with suspected cross-contamination and a sequencing artifact, a later analysis dropped 450 to 700 nucleotide sequences that were highly shared and had low generation probability. A later analysis calculated a clonal expansion index for each public chain from normalized within-repertoire ranks of inferred template counts. In a later analysis, generation probabilities were computed with a VDJ recombination model fitted to out-of-frame rearrangements, and the resulting probabilities were checked against IGoR. In a later analysis, hypergeometric tests were used to score TCR-TCR, TCR-HLA and TCR-CMV co-occurrence, with a repertoire-size bias correction applied to TCR pairs. False discovery rates were estimated in a later analysis by permuting HLA or CMV assignments 20 times. In a later analysis, co-occurring TCRs were grouped with DBSCAN, and TCRdist sequence similarity was added when clustering was performed within HLA-allele-positive subsets. Co-occurrence clustering excluded repertoires with fewer than 30,000 or more than 120,000 public chains, plus five with anomalous nucleotide sharing. Entries here come from immuneACCESS through TCRdb and include only in-frame sequences with V and J called. Some clones fail to appear in such tables; in the studies checked, an unresolved V gene covers under half of the shortfall, and the cause of the remainder is unknown. V and J calls and clone size come straight from that table; D and trimming were deduced from the DNA. In all, the sample holds over 150,000 clones, and around three quarters of those were seen once. The ten largest account for under 2.5% of the sample.

These data originate in a study of cytomegalovirus exposure and HLA in healthy donors (dated by TCRdb to about 2017). For context, the study as a whole: An earlier analysis of approximately 640 of the donors reported roughly 300 Gb of sequence data and some 100 million unique TCR beta sequences from roughly 180 million T cells. Around 300 gigabases of sequencing data and roughly 90 million unique TCR sequences were included in an early release covering about 620 HLA-typed donors. The genetic ancestry cluster associated with self-reported Caucasian donors included 80% to 90% of the approximately 400 genotyped donors. The study aimed to test whether signatures of past pathogen exposure could be identified by cataloging public T cell receptors. Using immunosequencing, the study profiled T cell repertoires from 666 subjects and related those repertoires to cytomegalovirus serostatus. In addition to the first cohort of roughly 670 subjects, a separate validation cohort of some 120 different subjects was used. High-throughput TCR immunosequencing, statistical association of individual TCRs with disease status, and machine learning were combined to predict cytomegalovirus infection status. A later analysis re-analyzed previously published TCR beta repertoires from roughly 690 donors and added high-resolution HLA genotyping to study TCR occurrence patterns. Rather than drawing on any new phenotypic data, the later analysis identified candidate immune exposures from TCR beta sequences and the way those sequences occurred across donors. An earlier analysis of approximately 640 of the donors applied high-throughput TCR beta sequencing to assess whether each TCR beta V gene segment acted as functional or pseudogenic. Donor age, sex, ethnicity and CMV serostatus were compiled alongside the repertoire data. A later genetic analysis took genome-wide SNP genotypes for about 55% of the 666 donors and used that subset as a discovery cohort. All discovery cohort repertoires had been generated using a single sequencing platform. Class I and class II HLA loci were covered by the typing at four-digit resolution. Typing coverage differed by locus: A, B, C, DRB1 and DQB1 were typed in about 620-640 donors, DQA1 in 522, DPA1 in 600 to 610, and DPB1 in roughly 470. A few DR-DQ haplotypes were treated as single units for association and clustering because of strong linkage in the cohort. Among several hundred genotyped donors of the cohort, an average of around 250,000 unique TCR beta nucleotide sequences was sequenced per donor, of which 15% to 20% were non-productive.

The cohort comprised approximately 700 healthy bone marrow donors. All cohort members were sampled while nominally healthy, although unrecorded immune exposures were likely present. The donor was CMV seronegative and was included in the group of 352 seronegative cohort members. A peripheral blood sample was collected from each donor, and TCR beta sequencing was performed on peripheral blood mononuclear cells. Genomic DNA extraction from the blood cell samples was performed with the Qiagen DNeasy Blood Extraction Kit. General study outcomes and caveats: Assigning TCR associations to individual alleles was difficult when HLA alleles, especially DR and DQ, strongly co-occurred. Because HLA typing was missing for some donors at each locus, association tests included only the typed subset. In vitro tests confirmed that three of the cytomegalovirus-associated TCR beta chains recognize cytomegalovirus antigens. According to the authors, the approach could potentially be generalized to other disease states and immunological phenotypes. In a later analysis, the rate of TCR association differed among HLA loci, with DRB1 alleles having the most associated TCRs and HLA-C alleles having the fewest. A group of highly shared sequence variants was considered likely to be a technical artifact of the sequencing pipeline. Most TCR sequences were seen in very few donors, while some public TCRs were found in many individuals. In the study, 150 to 200 TCR beta chains were listed as associated with cytomegalovirus. Roughly uniform sequencing depth across donors was assumed in presence/absence analyses, although this assumption may not hold. Only TCR beta chains were sequenced in this cohort, and the absence of alpha or paired-chain data limited detectable features. In a later genetic analysis, a missense DCLRE1C variant was associated with V-gene and J-gene trimming of TCR beta chains, and the association was replicated in an independent cohort. In a later analysis, HLA-associated TCR beta chains were found to be more clonally expanded and to have lower generation probabilities than equally common non-associated chains. A later genetic analysis reported fewer N-insertions in productive TCRs among donors in an Asian-associated ancestry cluster than the roughly 720-donor mean. A further reported finding was that TCR beta sequences accurately predicted the HLA-A and HLA-B alleles for most subjects in the first cohort. A later analysis found that most CMV-associated TCR beta chains appeared HLA-restricted, with HLA associations seemingly driven largely by CMV exposure. The earlier analysis of around 600 of the donors excluded over 15 rarely observed V segments, including chromosome 9 orphons, because counts were too low. Some IMGT-functional V segments, including TRBV6-2 and TRBV6-3, could not be told apart with the 87-base-pair reads, so those segments were excluded. The classifier was reported to diagnose cytomegalovirus status with high specificity and sensitivity in both the original cohort and the validation cohort. Correlated functional status among segregating V segments might be attributable to linkage disequilibrium, but an unknown experimental factor could not be ruled out. According to a later analysis, parvovirus B19, influenza, CMV and Epstein-Barr virus appeared linked to several top co-occurrence clusters. In a later analysis, over 15,000 TCR beta sequences were associated with specific HLA alleles at a false discovery rate of 0.05. In an earlier analysis of about 600 of the donors, most TCR beta V segments appeared in productive rearrangements about 87% or about 30% of the time, broadly matching IMGT annotations. Immune exposure information for the cohort was limited to CMV serostatus.

Recombination joined TRBV27 with TRBJ2-7, and 9 bases in between align with TRBD1. Sequencing input: PBMCs. The clonotype originates from a man aged 35 to 55 in good health and CMV-seronegative. The nucleotide sequence reads TGTGCCAGCAGCTATGGACAGGGGTCCTACGAGCAGTACTTC. Its amino acids are CASSYGQGSYEQYF.